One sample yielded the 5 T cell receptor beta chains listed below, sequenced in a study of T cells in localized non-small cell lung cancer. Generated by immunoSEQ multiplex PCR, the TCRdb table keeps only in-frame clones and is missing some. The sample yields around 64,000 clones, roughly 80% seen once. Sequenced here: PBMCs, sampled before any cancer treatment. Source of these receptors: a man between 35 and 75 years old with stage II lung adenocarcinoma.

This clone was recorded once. CDR3 in amino acids: CASSLTGPYGYTF. The CDR3 DNA is TGTGCCAGCAGCTTAACAGGGCCCTACGGCTACACCTTC. This chain uses TRBV7-8 with TRBJ1-2; D is possibly TRBD1 (6 bases). V gave up 2 bases and J gave up 8 bases, with 12 bases separating them. CDR1 and CDR2 from the germline V gene are SGHVS and FQNEAQ. This CDR3 region has 13 residues.

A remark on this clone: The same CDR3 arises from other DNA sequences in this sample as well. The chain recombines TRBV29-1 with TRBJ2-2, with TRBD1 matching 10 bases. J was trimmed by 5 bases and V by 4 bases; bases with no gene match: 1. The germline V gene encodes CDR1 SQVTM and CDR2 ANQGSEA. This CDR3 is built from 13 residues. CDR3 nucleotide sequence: TGCAGCGTTGGACAGGGGGCAACCGGGGAGCTGTTTTTT. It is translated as CSVGQGATGELFF.

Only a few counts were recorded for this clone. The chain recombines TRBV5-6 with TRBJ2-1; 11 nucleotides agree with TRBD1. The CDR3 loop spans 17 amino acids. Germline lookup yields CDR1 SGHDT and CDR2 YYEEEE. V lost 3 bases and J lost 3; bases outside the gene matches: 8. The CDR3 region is CASSYLRDRGIYNEQFF. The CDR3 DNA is TGTGCCAGCAGCTACCTCCGGGACAGGGGGATCTACAATGAGCAGTTCTTC.

CDR3 sequence reads: CASSPTREWGEQYF. The DNA of the CDR3 is TGTGCCAGCTCACCAACCAGGGAGTGGGGCGAGCAGTACTTC. The chain links TRBV18 to TRBJ2-7; D tentatively reads TRBD1 or TRBD2 (5 bases each). Trimming cost V 2 bases and J 6 bases, with 14 bases left between them. Per the germline V gene, CDR1 is KGHSH and CDR2 is LQKENI. CDR3 length: 14 residues.

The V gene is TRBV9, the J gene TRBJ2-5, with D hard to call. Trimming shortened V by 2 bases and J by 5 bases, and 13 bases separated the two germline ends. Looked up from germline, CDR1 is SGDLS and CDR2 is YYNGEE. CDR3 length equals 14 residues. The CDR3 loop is CASSVYASGETQYF. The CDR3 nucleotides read TGTGCCAGCAGCGTTTATGCTTCTGGGGAGACCCAGTACTTC.